This is a list of T cell receptor beta chains from one sample in a study of T cells after yellow fever vaccination. One entry per CDR3 protein results from TCRdb running MiXCR on the 5' RACE reads. The profile covers 250,000 to 400,000 distinct CDR3 sequences, with roughly 4% appearing a single time and approximately 25% taken by the ten largest. Sample: PBMCs, taken 5 days after the yellow fever booster vaccination. Every receptor here comes from a man younger than 35 who received the YFV17D yellow fever vaccine. CDR3s include the opening cysteine and the closing phenylalanine or tryptophan. Each record gives: D gene, V gene, J gene, clone size, CDR3 DNA, CDR3 protein. D genes are given only for firm matches. Rows give clone size only sometimes, using once, few, many, or a class for an expanded clone.

D: TRBD1
V: TRBV29-1
J: TRBJ2-3
size: .
DNA: TGCAGCGTTGCGGGTCAGGGGGCCACAGATACGCAGTATTTT
CDR3: CSVAGQGATDTQYF

D: TRBD2
V: TRBV19
J: TRBJ2-1
size: few
DNA: TGTGCCAGTAGAAAAAGCGGGAGCTCCTACAATGAGCAGTTCTTC
CDR3: CASRKSGSSYNEQFF

D: .
V: TRBV7-9
J: TRBJ2-5
size: few
DNA: TGTGCCAGCAGCGAGCGGCGGGAGACCCAGTACTTC
CDR3: CASSERRETQYF

D: TRBD2
V: TRBV5-1
J: TRBJ2-1
size: many
DNA: TGCGCCAGCAGCGTGACTAGCGTCCGTGAGCAGTTCTTC
CDR3: CASSVTSVREQFF

D: .
V: TRBV5-1
J: TRBJ1-5
size: few
DNA: TGCGCCAGCAGCGCTACGGGTCCTGGTCAGCCCCAGCATTTT
CDR3: CASSATGPGQPQHF

D: TRBD1
V: TRBV7-3
J: TRBJ1-2
size: .
DNA: TGTGCCAGCAGCTCCTTCGGGACAGGGGTCGGCTACACCTTC
CDR3: CASSSFGTGVGYTF

D: TRBD2
V: TRBV7-9
J: TRBJ2-1
size: few
DNA: TGTGCCAGCACCGGAGGGTGGCGGGGGGGCAATGAGCAGTTCTTC
CDR3: CASTGGWRGGNEQFF

D: .
V: TRBV12-3/TRBV12-4
J: TRBJ2-3
size: .
DNA: TGTGCCAGCAATTACAGGAGTCGCACAGATACGCAGTATTTT
CDR3: CASNYRSRTDTQYF

D: .
V: TRBV21-1
J: TRBJ2-6
size: few
DNA: TGTGCCAGCAGCAAAGCGCTTTCAGGGACCCCTCGTCCCTCTGGGGCCAACGTCCTGACTTTC
CDR3: CASSKALSGTPRPSGANVLTF

D: .
V: TRBV6-2/TRBV6-3
J: TRBJ2-1
size: few
DNA: TGTGCCAGCAGTTACCGTCAGCCGAATGAGCAGTTCTTC
CDR3: CASSYRQPNEQFF

D: .
V: TRBV7-2
J: TRBJ1-3
size: .
DNA: TGTGCCAGCAGCTTAACCGCGCTCTCTGGAAACACCATATATTTT
CDR3: CASSLTALSGNTIYF

D: TRBD2
V: TRBV9
J: TRBJ2-3
size: many
DNA: TGTGCCAGCAGCGATTTAGCGGGGGCCGGAGATACGCAGTATTTT
CDR3: CASSDLAGAGDTQYF

D: TRBD1
V: TRBV6-1
J: TRBJ1-1
size: few
DNA: TGTGCCAGCAGTGATAGACAGGGGGCTTCTGAAGCTTTCTTT
CDR3: CASSDRQGASEAFF

D: .
V: TRBV5-6
J: TRBJ2-1
size: many
DNA: TGTGCCAGCAGCTTGGAGAGGGGGAAAATCTACAATGAGCAGTTCTTC
CDR3: CASSLERGKIYNEQFF

D: .
V: TRBV20-1
J: TRBJ1-1
size: few
DNA: TGCAGTGCTCTTGGGGTTCAGAACACTGAAGCTTTCTTT
CDR3: CSALGVQNTEAFF

D: TRBD1
V: TRBV29-1
J: TRBJ2-7
size: many
DNA: TGCAGCGTTGAAGACCCGGACAGGGGGCCCCACGAGCAGTACTTC
CDR3: CSVEDPDRGPHEQYF

D: .
V: TRBV7-3
J: TRBJ1-2
size: .
DNA: TGTGCCAGCAGCCCAGCGGGCGGACCCAACTATGGCTACACCTTC
CDR3: CASSPAGGPNYGYTF

D: TRBD2
V: TRBV5-4
J: TRBJ2-1
size: many
DNA: TGTGCCAGCAGCACATTAGCGGGGGGGCCTAAAGAGCAGTTCTTC
CDR3: CASSTLAGGPKEQFF

D: TRBD2
V: TRBV20-1
J: TRBJ2-7
size: few
DNA: TGCAGTGCCCAAAAGACTAGCGGTCCTCCCTACGAGCAGTACTTC
CDR3: CSAQKTSGPPYEQYF

D: TRBD2
V: TRBV18
J: TRBJ2-1
size: few
DNA: TGTGCCAGCTCACCGATCGGGGGGGGAAACTACAATGAGCAGTTCTTC
CDR3: CASSPIGGGNYNEQFF

D: .
V: TRBV20-1
J: TRBJ2-3
size: few
DNA: TGCAGTGCTAGAGATTCGTTCGGGGATACGCAGTATTTT
CDR3: CSARDSFGDTQYF

D: TRBD1
V: TRBV2
J: TRBJ2-2
size: few
DNA: TGTGCCAGCAAAAAGACAGGGGGTAGTCGGTCCACCGGGGAGCTGTTTTTT
CDR3: CASKKTGGSRSTGELFF

D: TRBD1
V: TRBV5-1
J: TRBJ1-1
size: few
DNA: TGCGCCAGCAGCGCCGGACAGGGAGAGACTGAAGCTTTCTTT
CDR3: CASSAGQGETEAFF

D: .
V: TRBV7-9
J: TRBJ1-1
size: few
DNA: TGTGCCAGCAGCTTAGCGCCGGGGGTGCGGACTGAAGCTTTCTTT
CDR3: CASSLAPGVRTEAFF

D: .
V: TRBV14
J: TRBJ1-4
size: many
DNA: TGTGCCAGCAGCCAAGGAGTTGGCAAGGGAATGGCTAATGAAAAACTGTTTTTT
CDR3: CASSQGVGKGMANEKLFF

D: TRBD2
V: TRBV20-1
J: TRBJ2-3
size: many
DNA: TGCAGTGCGCGGCGGGGGGCCGCAGATACGCAGTATTTT
CDR3: CSARRGAADTQYF

D: .
V: TRBV6-1
J: TRBJ2-3
size: few
DNA: TGTGCCAGCACCGAAGGTGTAGGGGCCACTACGCAGTATTTT
CDR3: CASTEGVGATTQYF

D: .
V: TRBV5-1
J: TRBJ2-7
size: few
DNA: TGCGCCAGCAGCTCGCCGGACACTTACGAGCAGTACTTC
CDR3: CASSSPDTYEQYF

D: TRBD2
V: TRBV24-1
J: TRBJ2-5
size: few
DNA: TGTGCCGTAACCCTACAGCGGGGGTTGGAGACCCAGTACTTC
CDR3: CAVTLQRGLETQYF

D: TRBD1
V: TRBV12-3/TRBV12-4
J: TRBJ2-1
size: many
DNA: TGTGCCAGCACCCTAGGGACAGGGAACAATGAGCAGTTCTTC
CDR3: CASTLGTGNNEQFF

D: TRBD1
V: TRBV4-1
J: TRBJ1-3
size: few
DNA: TGCGCCAGCAGCCCCTCAACAGGGGTCGGAAACACCATATATTTT
CDR3: CASSPSTGVGNTIYF

D: TRBD1
V: TRBV4-2
J: TRBJ1-6
size: .
DNA: TGTGCCAGCAGCCAAGATCAGACAGGGGGCTATTATTCACCCCTCCACTTT
CDR3: CASSQDQTGGYYSPLHF

D: TRBD2
V: TRBV4-1
J: TRBJ2-7
size: .
DNA: TGCGCCAGCAGCCAAGAAGGGGAGGGAATCTACGAGCAGTACTTC
CDR3: CASSQEGEGIYEQYF

D: .
V: TRBV7-2
J: TRBJ1-5
size: few
DNA: TGTGCCAGCGCGTTCGTGTCGGCTCCCAATCAGCCCCAGCATTTT
CDR3: CASAFVSAPNQPQHF

D: .
V: TRBV7-9
J: TRBJ2-3
size: .
DNA: TGTGCCAGCAGCTTAGTCGTGGCAGACCCAAGCACAGATACGCAGTATTTT
CDR3: CASSLVVADPSTDTQYF

D: .
V: TRBV29-1
J: TRBJ1-2
size: few
DNA: TGCAGCGTTGTGTCCGGGAACTATGGCTACACCTTC
CDR3: CSVVSGNYGYTF

D: .
V: TRBV12-3/TRBV12-4
J: TRBJ2-3
size: many
DNA: TGTGCCAGCAGTTGGAGCGCTGCAGATACGCAGTATTTT
CDR3: CASSWSAADTQYF

D: .
V: TRBV4-3
J: TRBJ1-6
size: few
DNA: TGCGCCAGCAAACTAAACAGCAACTCCTATAATTCACCCCTCCACTTT
CDR3: CASKLNSNSYNSPLHF

D: .
V: TRBV4-3
J: TRBJ1-5
size: .
DNA: TGCGCCAGCAGCCAGCGACACCTAAGCAATCAGCCCCAGCATTTT
CDR3: CASSQRHLSNQPQHF

D: .
V: TRBV7-8
J: TRBJ1-4
size: .
DNA: TGTGCCAGCAGCTTAGGGGGCCCATCTAGGGAAAAACTGTTTTTT
CDR3: CASSLGGPSREKLFF

D: .
V: TRBV9
J: TRBJ2-1
size: few
DNA: TGTGCCAGCAGCGCCACCCCAACAGGGCATAATGAGCAGTTCTTC
CDR3: CASSATPTGHNEQFF

D: .
V: TRBV5-1
J: TRBJ2-1
size: .
DNA: TGCGCCAGCAGCATCAGGGGGGCCTTTCACAATGAGCAGTTCTTC
CDR3: CASSIRGAFHNEQFF

D: .
V: TRBV12-3/TRBV12-4
J: TRBJ2-1
size: few
DNA: TGTGCCAGCAGTTTTGGCAGGGCGTCCTCCAATGAGCAGTTCTTC
CDR3: CASSFGRASSNEQFF

D: .
V: TRBV11-2
J: TRBJ2-5
size: many
DNA: TGTGCCAGCAGCCCTAACGGCTACAGGGAGACCCAGTACTTC
CDR3: CASSPNGYRETQYF

D: .
V: TRBV2
J: TRBJ1-2
size: few
DNA: TGTGCCAGCAGAGCCGGGTCGCAAGGTGGCTACACCTTC
CDR3: CASRAGSQGGYTF